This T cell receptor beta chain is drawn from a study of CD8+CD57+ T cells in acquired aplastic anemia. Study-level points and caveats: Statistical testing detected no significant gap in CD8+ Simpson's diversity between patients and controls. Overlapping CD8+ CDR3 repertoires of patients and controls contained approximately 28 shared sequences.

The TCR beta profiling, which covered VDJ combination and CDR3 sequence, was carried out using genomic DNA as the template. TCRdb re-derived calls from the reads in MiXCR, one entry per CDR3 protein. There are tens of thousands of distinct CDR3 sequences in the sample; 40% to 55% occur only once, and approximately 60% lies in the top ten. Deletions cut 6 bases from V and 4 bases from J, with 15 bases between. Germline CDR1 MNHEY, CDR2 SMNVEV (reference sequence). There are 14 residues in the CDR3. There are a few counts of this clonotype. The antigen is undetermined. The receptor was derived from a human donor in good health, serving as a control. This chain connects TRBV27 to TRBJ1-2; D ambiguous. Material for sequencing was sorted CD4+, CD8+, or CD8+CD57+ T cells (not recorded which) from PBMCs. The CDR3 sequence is CASRPSDGSYGYTF. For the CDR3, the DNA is TGTGCCAGCAGGCCCTCGGACGGTAGCTATGGCTACACCTTC.